The 20 T cell receptor beta chains listed next were all sequenced from one sample in a study of T-cell reconstitution after alpha-beta-depleted transplantation in children. Using unique molecular identifiers, the investigators prepared the TCRbeta library. Each CDR3 protein is one row after TCRdb ran MiXCR on the PCR reads. This sample has 200,000 to 300,000 distinct CDR3 sequences; 24% occur once, and the top ten carry 4% to 5.5%. Sample: PBMCs, mostly from graft donor cells, taken 360 days after TCRalphabeta/CD19-depleted stem cell transplant. The receptors were gathered from a female patient aged 2-15 years who had a stem cell transplant for congenital amegakaryocytic thrombocytopenia, so the T cells may come from the graft donor.

The sample holds one count of this clonotype. J is TRBJ1-4 and V is TRBV28; D is ambiguous. The germline V gene has CDR1 MDHEN and CDR2 SYDVKM. The length of the CDR3 is 15 residues. Trimming cost V 8 bases and J 1 base, with 14 bases left between them. The CDR3 region has the DNA TGTGCCAGCCTATCTTTTACCAGAACTAATGAAAAACTGTTTTTT. Its translation is CASLSFTRTNEKLFF.

This clonotype turned up a few times. The chain carries TRBV6-1 and TRBJ1-1; D gene uncertain. There are 15 residues in the CDR3. Germline V CDR1 and CDR2: MNHNS, SASEGT. Trimming took off 5 bases at V and 1 base at J, with 14 bases between the two ends. In DNA form, the CDR3 reads TGTGCCAGCAGTACGCAGAGGAGGAAGAACACTGAAGCTTTCTTT. It specifies CASSTQRRKNTEAFF.

This chain joins TRBV11-2 and TRBJ1-2; D gene uncertain. Germline V CDR1 and CDR2: SGHAT, FQNNGV. The CDR3 sequence is 17 residues long. V gave up 5 bases and J gave up 0 bases, with 19 bases separating them. The CDR3 DNA sequence: TGTGCCAGCAGCCCCATCGGGCTCTATGGAGCTAACTATGGCTACACCTTC. As protein: CASSPIGLYGANYGYTF.

This clonotype was seen more than once but under ten times. The chain employs TRBV27 and TRBJ2-4, with 7 bases aligning to TRBD2. The CDR3 covers 22 residues. With V trimmed by 6 bases and J by 2 bases, 28 bases remained unmatched. CDR1 is MNHEY and CDR2 is SMNVEV in the germline V gene (reference sequence). This CDR3 is CASRPLLSWREHSSHTKNIQYF. The DNA of the CDR3 is TGTGCCAGCAGACCTCTACTATCTTGGCGGGAGCATTCCTCCCATACCAAAAACATTCAGTACTTC.

The chain joins TRBV12-3 or TRBV12-4 to TRBJ2-1, with TRBD1 identical over 8 bases. V shed 3 bases and J 6 bases; nucleotides not matched to a gene: 7. This CDR3 contains 15 residues. The CDR3 coding sequence is TGTGCCAGCAGTTTTTCGACAGGGGTCAGCAATGAGCAGTTCTTC. Protein product: CASSFSTGVSNEQFF.

This clonotype occurred many times. CDR3 bases: TGTGCCACCAGTGCGACTAGCGGGAGGTTCTTGGTAGATGAGCAGTTCTTC. Translation: CATSATSGRFLVDEQFF. The chain employs TRBV24-1 and TRBJ2-1, with 13 bases lining up with TRBD2. The CDR3 consists of 17 residues. The V and J ends lost 5 bases and 8 bases, in that order; junction bases with no gene match: 11. Per germline, CDR1 KGHDR and CDR2 SFDVKD.

V usage is TRBV20-1 and J usage is TRBJ2-7; D assignment may be TRBD1 or TRBD2 (5 bases each). There are 16 residues in the CDR3. CDR1 and CDR2 (germline): DFQATT, SNEGSKA (reference sequence). Trimming removed 6 bases from V and 0 bases from J, with 21 bases in between. The CDR3 bases are TGCAGTGCCACAGACGATGGGGGTTTAAGCTCCTACGAGCAGTACTTC. Its translation: CSATDDGGLSSYEQYF.

The chain is built from TRBV12-3 or TRBV12-4 and TRBJ1-6; D possibly corresponds to TRBD1 (5 bases). The ends were cut back, 5 bases at V and 14 bases at J, with 16 bases in the middle. The length of the CDR3 is 13 residues. In DNA form, the CDR3 reads TGTGCCAGCAGTCGATCGATGGGGGAGGCCCTCCACTTT. Encoded protein: CASSRSMGEALHF.

In its sample, this clonotype was seen a few times. The chain has TRBV6-5 and TRBJ2-1, with 10 positions matching TRBD2. The CDR3 length is 17 residues. Losses at the gene ends were 4 bases for V and 7 bases for J; bases not matched to a gene: 13. From germline, CDR1 is MNHEY and CDR2 SVGAGI. Here the CDR3 reads CASSFHLAGGRDNEQFF. The CDR3 DNA sequence: TGTGCCAGCAGTTTCCATTTAGCGGGGGGCCGGGATAATGAGCAGTTCTTC.

This clonotype was seen a handful of times. The genes are TRBV6-1 and TRBJ2-5; 11 positions agree with TRBD2. Germline V lookup: CDR1 MNHNS, CDR2 SASEGT. This CDR3 has 15 amino acids. With V trimmed by 4 bases and J by 2 bases, 3 bases remained unmatched. The CDR3 DNA reads TGTGCCAGCAGTGGGGGACTAGCGGAACAAGAGACCCAGTACTTC. Its protein is CASSGGLAEQETQYF.

Here the CDR3 reads CASSWDSHYEQYF. The DNA for the CDR3 is TGTGCCAGCAGTTGGGACTCCCACTACGAGCAGTACTTC. V is TRBV28 and J is TRBJ2-7, with a possible D match to TRBD2 (6 bases). V lost 4 bases and J lost 3, with 10 bases in between. The CDR3 runs 13 residues. Germline CDR1 reads MDHEN; CDR2 reads SYDVKM.

The chain combines TRBV4-3 with TRBJ2-3, with D possibly being TRBD1 (5 bases). CDR1 LGHNA and CDR2 YSLEER come from the germline V gene. With 2 bases removed from V and 2 bases from J, the gap between germline ends came to 14 bases. This CDR3 has 16 amino acids. Written as DNA, the CDR3 is TGCGCCAGCAGCCAACTTTCAGGGTCTCCCACAGATACGCAGTATTTT. Protein product: CASSQLSGSPTDTQYF.

This clonotype has a count of ten or more. CDR3 sequence reads: CASSSTLDNEQFF. The CDR3 DNA reads as TGTGCCAGCAGCTCGACGCTGGACAATGAGCAGTTCTTC. The V call is TRBV7-2, the J call TRBJ2-1, with D unresolved. The CDR3 is made up of 13 amino acids. CDR1 SGHTA and CDR2 FQGNSA come from the germline V gene. V lost 4 bases to trimming and J lost 5 bases, with 9 bases between them. Using reference TRBV7-2 and TRBJ2-1 for the parts outside the CDR3, the full variable domain is GAGVSQSPSNKVTEKGKDVELRCDPISGHTALYWYRQSLGQGLEFLIYFQGNSAPDKSGLPSDRFSAERTGGSVSTLTIQRTQQEDSAVYLCASSSTLDNEQFFGPGTRLTVL.

This clonotype has a handful of counts. CDR3 sequence: CSALSGRNNEQFF. The CDR3 DNA follows: TGCAGTGCGCTTAGCGGGAGGAACAATGAGCAGTTCTTC. V is TRBV20-1 and J is TRBJ2-1, with 10 bases aligning to TRBD2. Germline CDR1 reads DFQATT; CDR2 reads SNEGSKA (reference sequence). The CDR3 sequence is 13 residues long. The J segment lost 5 bases and the V segment lost 6 bases, leaving 4 bases of the junction unmatched.

Many counts were recorded for this clonotype. The chain joins TRBV10-3 to TRBJ1-5; D is undetermined. The ends were cut back, 6 bases at V and 5 bases at J, with 11 bases in the middle. Germline V lookup: CDR1 ENHRY, CDR2 SYGVKD. The CDR3 has 13 amino acids. The CDR3 coding sequence is TGTGCCATCAGAGACGGACGGTATCAGCCCCAGCATTTT. This codes for CAIRDGRYQPQHF.

J is TRBJ2-1 and V is TRBV9; the match to TRBD2 covers 11 bases. There are 18 residues in the CDR3. The V gene's germline CDR1 is SGDLS and CDR2 YYNGEE. After removal of 4 bases from V and 9 bases from J, the junction contained 18 bases not matched to a gene. In nucleotides, the CDR3 is TGTGCCAGCAGCCCTTCGGGACTAGCGGTTTTAGGACGCGGTGAGCAGTTCTTC. Protein sequence: CASSPSGLAVLGRGEQFF.

V usage is TRBV28 and J usage is TRBJ2-7, with D maybe TRBD2 (7 bases). Trimming took off 3 bases at V and 6 bases at J, with 9 bases between the two ends. The CDR3 is made up of 12 amino acids. Germline V lookup: CDR1 MDHEN, CDR2 SYDVKM. CDR3 protein: CASSLGGLEQYF. The DNA of the CDR3 is TGTGCCAGCAGTTTGGGGGGGCTCGAGCAGTACTTC.

This clonotype was detected a few times. This chain links TRBV6-5 with TRBJ1-4; TRBD1 aligns across 7 bases. The germline CDR1 and CDR2 sequences are MNHEY and SVGAGI. J gave up 7 bases and V 0 bases, and 8 bases lay outside the gene matches. The CDR3 covers 16 residues. The CDR3 sequence: CASSYSYWTGGEKLFF. In DNA, the CDR3 is TGTGCCAGCAGTTACTCCTACTGGACAGGCGGTGAAAAACTGTTTTTT.

In this sample, this clonotype turned up a few times. The chain joins TRBV28 to TRBJ2-7; 7 nucleotides agree with TRBD2. The V segment lost 3 bases and the J segment 7 bases; nucleotides outside the gene matches: 6. Germline loops: CDR1 MDHEN, CDR2 SYDVKM. This CDR3 has 13 residues. The CDR3 coding sequence is TGTGCCAGCAGTTTCGGGGCGGGGGATGAGCAGTACTTC. Amino acid sequence: CASSFGAGDEQYF.

This clonotype was seen more than once but under ten times. This chain uses TRBV29-1 with TRBJ1-4, with D unclear. Trimming cost V 3 bases and J 8 bases, with 7 bases left between them. The CDR3 is 11 amino acids. Per germline, CDR1 SQVTM and CDR2 ANQGSEA. CDR3 in DNA: TGCAGCGTTGAGAAGGGAGAAAAACTGTTTTTT. Residues: CSVEKGEKLFF.